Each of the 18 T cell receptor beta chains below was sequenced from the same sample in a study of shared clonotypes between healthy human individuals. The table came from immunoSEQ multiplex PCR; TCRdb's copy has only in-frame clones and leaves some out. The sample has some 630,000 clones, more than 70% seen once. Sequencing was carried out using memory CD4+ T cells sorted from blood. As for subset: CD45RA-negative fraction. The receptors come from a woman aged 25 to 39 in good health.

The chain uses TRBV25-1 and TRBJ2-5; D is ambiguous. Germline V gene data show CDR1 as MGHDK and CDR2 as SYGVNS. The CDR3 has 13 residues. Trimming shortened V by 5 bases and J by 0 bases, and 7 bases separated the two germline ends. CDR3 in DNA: TGTGCCAGCAGTCAGCTATACCAAGAGACCCAGTACTTC. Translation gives CASSQLYQETQYF. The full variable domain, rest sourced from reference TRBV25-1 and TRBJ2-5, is EADIYQTPRYLVIGTGKKITLECSQTMGHDKMYWYQQDPGMELHLIHYSYGVNSTEKGDLSSESTVSRIRTEHFPLTLESARPSHTSQYLCASSQLYQETQYFGPGTRLLVL.

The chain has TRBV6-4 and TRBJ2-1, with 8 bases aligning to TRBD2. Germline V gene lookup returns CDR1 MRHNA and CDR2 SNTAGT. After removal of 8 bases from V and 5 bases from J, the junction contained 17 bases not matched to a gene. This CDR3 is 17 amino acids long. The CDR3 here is CASGQSAGEGGHNEQFF. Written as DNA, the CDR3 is TGTGCCAGCGGTCAATCAGCGGGAGAGGGAGGTCACAATGAGCAGTTCTTC.

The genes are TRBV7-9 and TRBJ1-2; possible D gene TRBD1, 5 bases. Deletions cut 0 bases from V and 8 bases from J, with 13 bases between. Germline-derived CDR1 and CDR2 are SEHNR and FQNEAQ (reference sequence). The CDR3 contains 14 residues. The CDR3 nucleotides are TGTGCCAGCAGCTTAGCGGGGCCCCCTGGGGGCTACACCTTC. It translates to CASSLAGPPGGYTF.

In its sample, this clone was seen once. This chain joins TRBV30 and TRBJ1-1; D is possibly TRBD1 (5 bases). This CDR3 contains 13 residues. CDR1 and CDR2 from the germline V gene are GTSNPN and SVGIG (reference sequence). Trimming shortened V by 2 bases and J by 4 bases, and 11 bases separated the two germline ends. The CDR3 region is CAWSRSQGTEAFF. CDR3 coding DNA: TGTGCCTGGAGTCGATCGCAGGGCACTGAAGCTTTCTTT.

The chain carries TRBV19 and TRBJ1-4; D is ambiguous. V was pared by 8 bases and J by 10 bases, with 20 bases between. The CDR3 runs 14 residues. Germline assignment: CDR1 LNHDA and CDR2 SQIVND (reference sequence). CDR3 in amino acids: CASCYGEGMGKLFF. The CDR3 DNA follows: TGTGCCAGTTGCTACGGGGAGGGAATGGGAAAACTGTTTTTT.

The CDR3 coding sequence is TGCAGCGCAGCCCCTAGTCCTGAGACCCAGTACTTC. Its protein product is CSAAPSPETQYF. The gene calls are TRBV29-1 and TRBJ2-5; D is unclear. The V gene lost 7 bases and the J gene lost 5 bases, with 14 bases spanning the gap. The CDR3 has 12 amino acids. CDR1 SQVTM and CDR2 ANQGSEA come from the germline V gene.

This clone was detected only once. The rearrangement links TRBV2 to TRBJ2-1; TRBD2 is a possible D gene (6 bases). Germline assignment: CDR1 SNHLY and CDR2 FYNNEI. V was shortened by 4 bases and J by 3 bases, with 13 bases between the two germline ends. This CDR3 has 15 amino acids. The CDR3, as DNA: TGTGCCAGCAGTGGTCGCGGGACCAGCTACAATGAGCAGTTCTTC. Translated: CASSGRGTSYNEQFF.

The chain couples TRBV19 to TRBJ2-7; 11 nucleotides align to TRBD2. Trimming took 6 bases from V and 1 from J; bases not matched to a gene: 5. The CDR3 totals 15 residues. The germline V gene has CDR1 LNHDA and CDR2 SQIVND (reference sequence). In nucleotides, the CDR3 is TGTGCCAGTAGACCGGGACTAGCGGAATCCTACGAGCAGTACTTC. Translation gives CASRPGLAESYEQYF.

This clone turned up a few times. In nucleotides, the CDR3 is TGTGCCAGCAGCGTTGGTCGGCGATCGGACCGGGAGCTGTTTTTT. It translates to CASSVGRRSDRELFF. The chain combines TRBV9 with TRBJ2-2, with D unclear. The CDR3 contains 15 residues. Trimming removed 2 bases at V and 9 bases at J, with 17 bases between. Germline loops: CDR1 SGDLS, CDR2 YYNGEE.

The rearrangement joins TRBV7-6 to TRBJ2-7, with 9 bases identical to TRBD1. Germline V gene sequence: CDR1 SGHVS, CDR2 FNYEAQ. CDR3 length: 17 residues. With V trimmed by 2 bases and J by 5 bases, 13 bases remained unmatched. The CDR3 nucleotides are TGTGCCAGCAGCTTATGGCTCCCGGGACAGGGCAGGCACGAGCAGTACTTC. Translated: CASSLWLPGQGRHEQYF.

CDR3 sequence: CASSPWGANYGYTF. CDR3 sequence (DNA): TGTGCCAGCTCACCTTGGGGAGCTAACTATGGCTACACCTTC. This chain connects TRBV18 to TRBJ1-2, with D unclear. The ends were cut back, 3 bases at V and 0 bases at J, with 8 bases in the middle. CDR1 and CDR2 from the germline V gene are KGHSH and LQKENI. This CDR3 is 14 amino acids long.

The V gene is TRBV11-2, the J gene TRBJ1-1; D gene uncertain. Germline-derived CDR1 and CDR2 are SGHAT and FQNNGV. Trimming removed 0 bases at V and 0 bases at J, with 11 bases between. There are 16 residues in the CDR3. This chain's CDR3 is CASSLDRGRMNTEAFF. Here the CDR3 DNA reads TGTGCCAGCAGCTTAGACCGAGGCAGAATGAACACTGAAGCTTTCTTT.

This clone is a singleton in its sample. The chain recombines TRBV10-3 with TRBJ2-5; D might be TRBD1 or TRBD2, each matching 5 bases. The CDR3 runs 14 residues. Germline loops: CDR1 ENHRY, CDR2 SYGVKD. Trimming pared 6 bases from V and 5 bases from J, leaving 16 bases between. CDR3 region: CAIRAGQGGETQYF. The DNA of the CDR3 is TGTGCCATCAGGGCGGGCCAGGGCGGGGAGACCCAGTACTTC.

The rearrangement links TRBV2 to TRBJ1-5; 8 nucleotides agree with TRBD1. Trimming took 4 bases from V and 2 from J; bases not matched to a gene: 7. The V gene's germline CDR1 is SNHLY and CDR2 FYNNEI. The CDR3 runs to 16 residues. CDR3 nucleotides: TGTGCCAGCAGTGGCCAGGGGGCGTCCGGCAATCAGCCCCAGCATTTT. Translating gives CASSGQGASGNQPQHF.

The CDR3 loop is CAWSGLNSYNEQFF. The CDR3 nucleotides read TGTGCCTGGTCGGGACTTAACTCCTACAATGAGCAGTTCTTC. The J gene is TRBJ2-1, the V gene TRBV30; D is possibly TRBD2 (6 bases). This CDR3 has 14 amino acids. Germline V gene data show CDR1 as GTSNPN and CDR2 as SVGIG (reference sequence). Trimming pared 5 bases from V and 0 bases from J, leaving 11 bases between.

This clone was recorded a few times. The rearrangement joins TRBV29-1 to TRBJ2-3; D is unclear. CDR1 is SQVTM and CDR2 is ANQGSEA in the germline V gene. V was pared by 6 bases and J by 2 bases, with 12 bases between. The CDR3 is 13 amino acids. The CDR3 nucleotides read TGCAGCGTGACCAAGCATACCACAGATACGCAGTATTTT. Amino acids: CSVTKHTTDTQYF.

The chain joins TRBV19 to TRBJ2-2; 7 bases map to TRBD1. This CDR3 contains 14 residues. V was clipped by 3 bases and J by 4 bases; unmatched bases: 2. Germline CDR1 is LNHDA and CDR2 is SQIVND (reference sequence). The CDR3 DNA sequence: TGTGCCAGTAGTATGACAGGGACCACCGGGGAGCTGTTTTTT. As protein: CASSMTGTTGELFF.

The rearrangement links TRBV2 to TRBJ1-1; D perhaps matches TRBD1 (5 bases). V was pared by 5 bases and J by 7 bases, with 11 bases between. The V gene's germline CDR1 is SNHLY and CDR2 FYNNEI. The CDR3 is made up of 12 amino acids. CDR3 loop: CASSRGESEAFF. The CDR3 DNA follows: TGTGCCAGCAGTCGGGGGGAAAGTGAAGCTTTCTTT.